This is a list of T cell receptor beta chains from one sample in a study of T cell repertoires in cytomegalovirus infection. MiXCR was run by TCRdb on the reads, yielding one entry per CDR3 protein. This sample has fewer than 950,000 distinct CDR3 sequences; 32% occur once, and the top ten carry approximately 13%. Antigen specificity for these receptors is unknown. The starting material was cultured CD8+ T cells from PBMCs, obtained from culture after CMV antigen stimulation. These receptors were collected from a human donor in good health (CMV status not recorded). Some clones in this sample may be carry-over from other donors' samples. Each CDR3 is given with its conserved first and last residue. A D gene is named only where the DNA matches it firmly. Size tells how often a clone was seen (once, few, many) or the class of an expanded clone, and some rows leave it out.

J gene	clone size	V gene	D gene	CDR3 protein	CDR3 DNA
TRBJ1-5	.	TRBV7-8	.	CASSPIRALNQPQHF	TGTGCCAGCAGCCCCATCAGGGCTCTCAATCAGCCCCAGCATTTT
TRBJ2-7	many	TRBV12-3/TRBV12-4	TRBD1	CASSGTAGEQYF	TGTGCCAGCAGTGGGACAGCAGGCGAGCAGTACTTC
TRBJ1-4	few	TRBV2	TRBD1	CASYGQGGEKLFF	TGTGCCAGCTACGGACAGGGCGGAGAAAAACTGTTTTTT
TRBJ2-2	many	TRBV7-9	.	CASSLHRGDEAGELFF	TGTGCCAGCAGCTTGCATCGAGGCGACGAGGCCGGGGAGCTGTTTTTT
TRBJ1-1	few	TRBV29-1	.	CSGHITGRAFF	TGCAGCGGTCACATCACCGGCCGGGCTTTCTTT
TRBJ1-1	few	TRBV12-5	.	CASGLGILNTEAFF	TGTGCTAGTGGTTTGGGGATTTTGAACACTGAAGCTTTCTTT
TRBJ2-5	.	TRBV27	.	CASSLWGRPETQYF	TGTGCCAGCAGTTTATGGGGGCGTCCAGAGACCCAGTACTTC
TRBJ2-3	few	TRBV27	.	CASSLSALQFGDTQYF	TGTGCCAGCAGTTTATCAGCCCTACAATTTGGAGATACGCAGTATTTT
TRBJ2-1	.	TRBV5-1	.	CASSLEGLDEQFF	TGCGCCAGCAGCTTGGAAGGGTTGGATGAGCAGTTCTTC
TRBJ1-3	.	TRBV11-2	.	CASSLTYNSGNTVYF	TGTGCCAGCAGCTTAACCTATAACTCTGGAAACACCGTATATTTT
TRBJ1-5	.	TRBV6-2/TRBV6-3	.	CASSYSSSLGQPQHF	TGTGCCAGCAGTTACTCGAGCAGTCTGGGTCAGCCCCAGCATTTT
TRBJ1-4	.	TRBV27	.	CASSPGIGNEKLFF	TGTGCCAGCAGTCCCGGGATAGGTAATGAAAAACTGTTTTTT